The present T cell receptor (beta chain) was sequenced within a study of CD8 T cells in Susac syndrome (dated by TCRdb to the late 2010s). With respect to the entire study: Whether CD8+ T cell activation and differentiation in Susac syndrome was antigen driven was tested using repertoire sequencing. CD8+ T cell repertoire clonality was compared between about a dozen healthy donors, approximately 14 Susac syndrome patients and roughly 15 multiple sclerosis patients. Here is what the overall study found, with its caveats: The number of individuals in the TCR sequencing and HLA analysis was recognized as being relatively small.

The CDR3 runs 15 residues from the cysteine to the phenylalanine. CDR3 DNA is the only sequence kept; it has 45 bases, read in frame from the first base. The germline V gene (reference sequence) provides CDR1 MNHEY and CDR2 SMNVEV. Trimming takes 4 bases from V and 4 bases from J, and the germline ends sit 14 bases apart. Comment on this clonotype: This receptor's antigen is unknown. The sample holds no much larger clone one base away, and base qualities are not on file.

RNA was extracted with the RNeasy kit and about 0.5 to 1 ug was reverse transcribed using random hexamers. TCR beta CDR3 regions were amplified with the immunoSEQ multiplex PCR assay covering 54 Vbeta and 13 Jbeta segments. To correct PCR amplification bias, a synthetic template baseline was used for both primer optimization and computational correction. The original pipeline was this. Reads were assigned to V, D and J genes according to IMGT and analyzed in immunoSEQ Analyzer, with only productive sequences retained. Clonality was calculated as one minus the Shannon entropy normalized by log2 of the number of productive unique sequences. Public and private clones were assessed among the 100 most prevalent clones of each patient and control. Clones were defined as Susac-specific when absent from the healthy and MS cohorts, from some 1,100 published viral clones and from other ImmuneACCESS disease sequences. Clones were called with MiXCR by TCRdb after fastp trimmed the public reads at Q25, and only in-frame beta chains were retained. Rows are unified per CDR3 protein, each entry keeping the most common DNA and genes. These V and J calls originate from TCRdb's pipeline instead of the authors' own analysis. Across this sample there are some 450,000 distinct CDR3 sequences, with around 83% seen only once. Clones ranked in the top ten supply approximately 0.12% of the sample.

Peripheral blood CD8+ and CD4+ T cells from healthy donors, Susac syndrome patients and multiple sclerosis patients were profiled using high-throughput TCR beta sequencing. Treatment-naive patients with stable or active relapsing-remitting disease fulfilling revised McDonald criteria were used as multiple sclerosis controls. Bulk CD8+ and CD4+ T cells were purified by magnetic negative isolation, while CD8+ TEMRA cells were enriched using FACS. Blood was drawn into EDTA tubes, processed within 24 hours, and PBMCs were isolated by density gradient centrifugation. PBMCs intended for TCR sequencing were cryopreserved in liquid nitrogen and thawed later in a water bath at 37 degrees C. The sorted or isolated CD4+, CD8+ and CD8+ TEMRA cells had a purity of 90% or higher.

This TCR was sampled from a human donor with multiple sclerosis. Recombination joined TRBV27 with TRBJ1-5, and the D gene may be TRBD1, 6 bases matching. Sample: CD8+ T cells from PBMCs. The nucleotide sequence is TGTGCCAGCAGTTCTGAGACAGGAGTTAATCAGCCCCAGCATTTT. It specifies CASSSETGVNQPQHF.